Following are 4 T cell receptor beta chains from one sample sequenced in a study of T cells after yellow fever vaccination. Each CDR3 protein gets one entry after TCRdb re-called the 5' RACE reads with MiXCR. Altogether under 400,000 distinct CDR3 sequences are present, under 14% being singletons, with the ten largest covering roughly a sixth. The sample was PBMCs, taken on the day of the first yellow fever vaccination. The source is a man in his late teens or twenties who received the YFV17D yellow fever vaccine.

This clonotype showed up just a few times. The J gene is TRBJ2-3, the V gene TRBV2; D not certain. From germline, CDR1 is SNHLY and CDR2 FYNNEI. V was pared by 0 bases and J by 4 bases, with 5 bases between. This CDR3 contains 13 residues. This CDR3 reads CASSEAVADTQYF. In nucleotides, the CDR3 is TGTGCCAGCAGTGAAGCAGTGGCAGATACGCAGTATTTT.

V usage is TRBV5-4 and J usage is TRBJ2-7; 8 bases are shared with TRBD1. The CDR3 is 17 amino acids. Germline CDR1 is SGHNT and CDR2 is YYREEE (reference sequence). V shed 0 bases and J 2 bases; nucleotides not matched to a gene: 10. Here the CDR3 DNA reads TGTGCCAGCAGCTTGGTGGGGGGCGGGACAGGTACCTACGAGCAGTACTTC. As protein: CASSLVGGGTGTYEQYF.

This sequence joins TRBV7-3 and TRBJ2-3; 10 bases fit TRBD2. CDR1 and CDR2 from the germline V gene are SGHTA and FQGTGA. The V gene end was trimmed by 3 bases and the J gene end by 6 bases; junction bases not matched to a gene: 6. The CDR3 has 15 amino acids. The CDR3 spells CASSFTSGEWDTQYF. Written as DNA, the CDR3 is TGTGCCAGCAGCTTTACTAGCGGGGAGTGGGATACGCAGTATTTT.

The CDR3 sequence is CSARGVGIAKNIQYF. Here the CDR3 DNA reads TGCAGTGCTAGAGGGGTGGGGATAGCCAAAAACATTCAGTACTTC. The J gene is TRBJ2-4, the V gene TRBV20-1; D uncertain. Germline CDR1 DFQATT, CDR2 SNEGSKA (reference sequence). The CDR3 consists of 15 residues. V was trimmed by 1 base and J by 0 bases, leaving 10 bases between them.